These 14 T cell receptor beta chains came from one sample sequenced in a study of T cell responses to AZD1222 COVID-19 vaccine. Method: immunoSEQ multiplex PCR; TCRdb's copy keeps in-frame clones and lacks some. This sample yields approximately 93,000 clones, of which 89% are seen a single time; approximately 5.1% belongs to the top ten. The specimen was peripheral blood, collected 28 days after the second AZD1222 dose. These receptors all stem from an adult who received the AZD1222 COVID-19 vaccine.

The chain has TRBV11-3 and TRBJ2-3; 11 bases fit TRBD2. Trimming removed 2 bases from V and 0 bases from J; junction bases left unmatched: 7. Germline loops: CDR1 SGHNT, CDR2 YENEEA. The CDR3 is 18 residues long. The CDR3 DNA reads TGTGCCAGCAGCTTATGGCTAGCGGGGGGCCTAAGCACAGATACGCAGTATTTT. The encoded protein is CASSLWLAGGLSTDTQYF.

The chain combines TRBV5-4 with TRBJ2-1; 7 nucleotides line up with TRBD2. There are 13 residues in the CDR3. CDR1 SGHNT and CDR2 YYREEE come from the germline V gene (reference sequence). V gave up 3 bases and J gave up 8 bases; unmatched junction bases: 5. CDR3 loop: CASSSGGRDEQFF. CDR3 coding DNA: TGTGCCAGCAGCTCCGGGGGGAGAGATGAGCAGTTCTTC.

This chain joins TRBV6-5 and TRBJ1-2; a weak D match, TRBD1 (6 bases). From germline, CDR1 is MNHEY and CDR2 SVGAGI. The germline V and J ends were trimmed by 8 bases and 4 bases, with 14 bases remaining between them. The CDR3 runs 13 residues. CDR3 loop: CASFGGHGYGYTF. The CDR3 nucleotides are TGTGCCAGCTTCGGGGGGCACGGCTATGGCTACACCTTC.

The chain's CDR3 is CAWSVTGVYYGYTF. The CDR3 DNA reads as TGTGCCTGGAGTGTAACAGGGGTTTATTATGGCTACACCTTC. The chain is built from TRBV30 and TRBJ1-2; 7 nucleotides align to TRBD1. From germline, CDR1 is GTSNPN and CDR2 SVGIG (reference sequence). The V and J ends lost 0 bases and 5 bases, in that order; junction bases with no gene match: 6. The CDR3 covers 14 residues.

The J gene is TRBJ1-5, the V gene TRBV7-9; 9 bases agree with TRBD1. V dropped 6 bases and J dropped 4; count of bases not matched to a gene: 7. CDR3 length: 15 residues. Germline V gene sequence: CDR1 SEHNR, CDR2 FQNEAQ (reference sequence). The CDR3 DNA follows: TGTGCCAGCAGTCCGGGACAGGGTGAAAATCAGCCCCAGCATTTT. Its translation is CASSPGQGENQPQHF.

This chain links TRBV29-1 with TRBJ1-2; tentatively, D is TRBD1 (5 bases). The V and J ends lost 8 bases and 8 bases respectively, with 15 bases between them. The CDR3 consists of 11 residues. CDR1 is SQVTM and CDR2 is ANQGSEA in the germline V gene. CDR3 nucleotide sequence: TGCAGCCACGTAGGGACTGGCGGCTACACCTTC. Amino acid sequence: CSHVGTGGYTF. The entire variable domain, with the rest obtained from reference TRBV29-1 and TRBJ1-2, is as follows: SAVISQKPSRDICQRGTSLTIQCQVDSQVTMMFWYRQQPGQSLTLIATANQGSEATYESGFVIDKFPISRPNLTFSTLTVSNMSPEDSSIYLCSHVGTGGYTFGSGTRLTVV.

This clone came up once. The chain employs TRBV19 and TRBJ2-7; D is uncertain. V was trimmed by 6 bases and J by 5 bases, leaving 14 bases between them. This CDR3 comprises 13 residues. Germline loops: CDR1 LNHDA, CDR2 SQIVND (reference sequence). The CDR3 loop is CASSGRPVDEQYF. DNA of the CDR3: TGTGCCAGTAGCGGGCGCCCAGTGGACGAGCAGTACTTC.

This chain joins TRBV6-5 and TRBJ2-2; D unresolved. The germline gives CDR1 MNHEY, CDR2 SVGAGI. The CDR3 is 15 amino acids. Trimming took 4 bases from V and 5 from J, leaving 14 bases between them. Written as DNA, the CDR3 is TGTGCCAGCAGTTCGCGCCAGAAGAAGACCGGGGAGCTGTTTTTT. Its protein is CASSSRQKKTGELFF.

This clone showed up just once. V is TRBV5-6 and J is TRBJ1-5; D gene unclear. The CDR3 contains 15 residues. Germline V gene sequence: CDR1 SGHDT, CDR2 YYEEEE. Deletions cut 2 bases from V and 3 bases from J, with 12 bases between. In DNA form, the CDR3 reads TGTGCCAGCAGCTTTACCGACAACATCAATCAGCCCCAGCATTTT. It translates to CASSFTDNINQPQHF.

This chain links TRBV7-3 with TRBJ1-2; tentatively, D is TRBD1 (5 bases). Germline CDR1 and CDR2: SGHTA and FQGTGA. The CDR3 consists of 13 residues. V gave up 3 bases and J gave up 8 bases, with 13 bases separating them. The CDR3 spells CASSLPWGEGYTF. The CDR3 bases are TGTGCCAGCAGCTTGCCTTGGGGGGAAGGCTACACCTTC.

The chain combines TRBV2 with TRBJ2-7; 7 bases match TRBD1. CDR1 and CDR2 from the germline V gene are SNHLY and FYNNEI. The CDR3 consists of 12 residues. The V segment lost 2 bases and the J segment 13 bases; nucleotides outside the gene matches: 8. CDR3 residues: CASSEYWDRPYF. The CDR3 region has the DNA TGTGCCAGCAGTGAATATTGGGACAGACCATACTTC.

The chain carries TRBV5-1 and TRBJ2-2, with TRBD1 matching 9 bases. Trimming took 0 bases from V and 5 from J; bases not matched to a gene: 8. Germline assignment: CDR1 SGHRS and CDR2 YFSETQ. CDR3 length equals 17 residues. CDR3 loop: CASSLGNRGRVTGELFF. The CDR3 region has the DNA TGCGCCAGCAGCTTGGGTAACAGGGGGCGAGTTACCGGGGAGCTGTTTTTT.

A note on this clone: Other DNA sequences in this sample translate to the same CDR3. This chain links TRBV6-1 with TRBJ1-2; D not resolved. Germline V lookup: CDR1 MNHNS, CDR2 SASEGT. The V and J ends lost 2 bases and 2 bases respectively, with 6 bases between them. The CDR3 has 13 residues. CDR3 protein: CASSETGNYGYTF. In nucleotides, the CDR3 is TGTGCCAGCAGTGAAACGGGCAACTATGGCTACACCTTC.

This chain links TRBV7-9 with TRBJ1-4; D unresolved. Trimming left V 2 bases short and J 5 bases short, with 12 bases between. Germline CDR1 SEHNR, CDR2 FQNEAQ (reference sequence). The CDR3 sequence is 15 residues long. In DNA form, the CDR3 reads TGTGCCAGCAGCTTAACGACCGGCCCCAATGAAAAACTGTTTTTT. Translation: CASSLTTGPNEKLFF.